The entry that follows covers one TCR beta chain sequence. What it recognizes is unknown. Combining a sample-barcoded 5' primer with a J-beta primer mix, a second PCR ran for 7 to 11 cycles. TCRdb passed the 5' RACE reads through MiXCR, listing each CDR3 protein once. The sample consists of over a million distinct CDR3 sequences, almost 60% of them appearing once. V gave up 2 bases and J gave up 1 base, with 14 bases separating them. CDR3 length: 16 amino acids. The data were obtained in a study of blood T cells in healthy people across ages. Study-wide results and limits: Changes seen in expanded clonotypes were possibly confounded by donor CMV status left unknown.

Aged about 6 to 95, donors were systemically healthy Caucasians from Russia. The chain links TRBV12-3 or TRBV12-4 to TRBJ1-1; the D gene is possibly TRBD1 (6 bases). The receptor comes from a man younger than 30 in good health. The sample consisted of blood. CDR3 bases: TGTGCCAGCAGTTTATTAGGGGGGGGACCGAACACTGAAGCTTTCTTT. Translation: CASSLLGGGPNTEAFF.